What follows is one T cell receptor (beta chain) and its context. The data stem from a study of blood T cell repertoires in COVID-19. Study overall: COVID-19 samples, acute and convalescent, were from the United States, Italy and Spain. Sample material is recorded as cDNA or gDNA derived from T cells, B-cell-depleted T cells, or PBMCs.

Profiled with immunoSEQ multiplex PCR; TCRdb holds only in-frame clones, not every one. The sample has approximately 90,000 clones, 85% seen once. This clonotype originated in a man at least 80 years old with acute or convalescent COVID-19. Sequencing input: peripheral blood.

The CDR3 region is CASRIQQGRGAGNTIYF. For the CDR3, the DNA is TGCGCCAGCAGGATTCAACAGGGAAGGGGAGCTGGAAACACCATATATTTT. V usage is TRBV5-1 and J usage is TRBJ1-3; TRBD1 might be the D (6 bases). This CDR3 comprises 17 residues. The V end lost 5 bases, the J end lost 2 bases, and 20 bases lay between the germline ends. Germline CDR1 reads SGHRS; CDR2 reads YFSETQ.